The present T cell receptor beta chain was sequenced within a study of cytomegalovirus exposure and HLA in healthy donors. Primers included in the PCR were 60 Vbeta and 13 Jbeta primers. Some clones are missing from TCRdb's copy, which holds only in-frame ones; the method was immunoSEQ multiplex PCR. Of 150,000 to 200,000 clones listed, approximately 82% are singletons. This CDR3 has 14 amino acids. CDR1 is SGHVS and CDR2 is FNYEAQ in the germline V gene. Trimming took off 5 bases at V and 0 bases at J, with 11 bases between the two ends. A word on this clone: Its antigen remains unknown.

Study observations and caveats: A later analysis by the authors found several of the most significant clusters apparently linked to common viral pathogens. Later on, a genetic analysis was performed. It linked a missense variant in DCLRE1C with V- and J-gene trimming of TCR beta.

The sequenced sample was PBMCs. V is TRBV7-6 and J is TRBJ2-7, with a weak D call TRBD2 (5 bases). The TCR originated in a man aged 18 to 29 in good health and CMV-seropositive. This CDR3 is CASSPDLNSYEQYF. Here the CDR3 DNA reads TGTGCCAGCAGCCCGGACTTAAACTCCTACGAGCAGTACTTC.